This entry describes one T cell receptor beta chain. Its target antigen remains unknown. Per-nucleotide qualities are absent, and no much larger clonotype sits a single base away. V is pruned by 1 base and J by 3 bases, leaving 4 bases of the junction without a gene match. The CDR3 sequence holds 15 residues, the cysteine and phenylalanine included. Only the CDR3 DNA stays, 45 bases, in frame from base 1. Taken from the germline V gene (reference sequence), the CDR1 and CDR2 loops are SGHAT and FQDESV. This sample is part of a study of cytomegalovirus exposure and HLA in healthy donors (dated by TCRdb to about 2017). With respect to the entire study: According to an earlier analysis of around 600 of the donors, some 180 million T cells yielded over 100 million unique TCR beta sequences and less than 300 Gb of sequence data. Approximately 300 gigabases of sequencing data and about 92 million unique TCR sequences made up an early release that covered some 640 HLA-typed donors. Of the roughly 420 genotyped donors, 70% to 90% were placed in the genetic ancestry cluster associated with self-reported Caucasian donors. The study aimed to test whether cataloging public T cell receptors could reveal signatures of past pathogen exposure. The study profiled the T cell repertoires of 550 to 700 subjects by immunosequencing and related them to cytomegalovirus serostatus. Besides the first cohort of about 730 subjects, a separate validation cohort made up of around 120 different subjects was used. The study combined high-throughput TCR immunosequencing, statistical association of individual TCRs with disease status, and machine learning to predict cytomegalovirus infection status. A later analysis re-analyzed previously published TCR beta repertoires from 666 donors and added high-resolution HLA genotyping to study TCR occurrence patterns. In the later analysis, no new phenotypic data were used to find candidate immune exposures; instead, reliance was placed on TCR beta sequences and their occurrence across donors. In an earlier analysis of several hundred of the donors, high-throughput TCR beta sequencing was used to judge whether each TCR beta V gene segment behaved as functional or pseudogenic. Alongside the repertoire data, information on donor age, sex, ethnicity and CMV serostatus was compiled. Genome-wide SNP genotypes for about three fifths of the roughly 670 donors were used in a later genetic analysis, which treated that subset as a discovery cohort. All discovery cohort repertoires had been generated using a single sequencing platform. Both class I and class II loci were covered by HLA typing, at four-digit resolution. Typing coverage varied by locus: roughly 629-640 donors for A, B, C, DRB1 and DQB1; some 520 for DQA1; some 610 for DPA1; fewer than 480 for DPB1. A handful of DR-DQ haplotypes were handled as single units for association and clustering because linkage in the cohort was strong. Among roughly 400 genotyped donors of the cohort, an average of around 250,000 unique TCR beta nucleotide sequences was sequenced per donor, of which about 19% were non-productive. Broader findings and caveats from the paper: Correlated functional status among segregating V segments might reflect linkage disequilibrium, but an unknown experimental factor could not be ruled out. Compared with the 666-donor mean, donors in an Asian-associated ancestry cluster had fewer N-insertions in productive TCRs, according to a later genetic analysis. Some IMGT-functional V segments, including TRBV6-2 and TRBV6-3, could not be distinguished by the 87-base-pair reads and were therefore excluded. Presence/absence analyses assumed roughly uniform sequencing depth across donors, an assumption that may not hold. A later analysis found that most CMV-associated TCR beta chains appeared HLA-restricted, with HLA associations seemingly driven largely by CMV exposure. The study gave a list of about 170 TCR beta chains associated with cytomegalovirus. The classifier was reported to diagnose cytomegalovirus status with high specificity and sensitivity in both the original and validation cohorts. In a later analysis, HLA-associated TCR beta chains were found to be more clonally expanded and to have lower generation probabilities than equally common non-associated chains. Across donors, most TCR sequences were observed very rarely, whereas some public TCRs were present in many individuals. A later analysis reported that several top co-occurrence clusters appeared linked to parvovirus B19, influenza, CMV and Epstein-Barr virus. Only TCR beta chains were sequenced in this cohort, and the absence of alpha or paired-chain data limited detectable features. An association between a missense DCLRE1C variant and V-gene and J-gene trimming of TCR beta chains was found in a later genetic analysis and replicated in an independent cohort. Because some donors lacked HLA typing at each locus, the association tests relied only on the typed subset. A later analysis found that TCR association rates varied across HLA loci, with DRB1 alleles showing the most associated TCRs and HLA-C alleles the fewest. A cluster of highly shared sequence variants was judged likely to represent a technical artifact of the sequencing pipeline. A few of the identified cytomegalovirus-associated TCR beta chains were confirmed in vitro to be specific for cytomegalovirus antigens. A further reported finding was that TCR beta sequences accurately predicted the HLA-A and HLA-B alleles for most subjects in the first cohort. It was suggested by the authors that the approach could potentially be generalized to other disease states and immunological phenotypes. Broadly in line with IMGT annotations, most TCR beta V segments showed up in productive rearrangements about 87% or about 30% of the time in an earlier analysis of approximately 600 of the donors. At a false discovery rate of 0.05, a later analysis linked some 17,000 TCR beta sequences to specific HLA alleles. For the cohort, immune exposure information was limited to CMV serostatus. Because counts were too low, about 17 rarely observed V segments, including chromosome 9 orphons, were excluded from the earlier analysis of 587 of the donors. Strong co-occurrence of HLA alleles, especially DR and DQ, made assigning TCR associations to individual alleles difficult.

Libraries came from the immunoSEQ multiplex PCR assay. For the multiplex PCR, a mixture combining 60 forward primers for TCR Vbeta segments and 13 reverse primers for TCR Jbeta segments was used. The CDR3 region of rearranged TCR beta genes was amplified from genomic DNA by a multiplex PCR assay. Amplified TCR beta libraries were sequenced as 87-base-pair reads on the Illumina HiSeq System. The study's processing was this. A later analysis tallied about 77 million unique TCR beta chains across the 666 repertoires, and approximately 12 million of those chains were shared by two or more donors. A nearest-neighbor algorithm error-corrected the raw reads and collapsed the reads into unique sequences, merging closely related sequences to remove PCR and sequencing errors. Alignment of CDR3 sequences to IMGT reference sequences was used to assign V, D and J gene segments. For a sequence to be retained, at least a six-nucleotide match to both a V gene segment and a J gene segment was required. Rearrangements were classified as productive when the CDR3 lacked stop codons and remained in frame with V and J, and all other rearrangements were classified as non-productive. CDR3 was defined by IMGT convention, running from the second conserved V-encoded cysteine to the conserved J-encoded phenylalanine. The earlier analysis of more than 450 of the donors excluded sequences that lacked an unambiguous match to a single V gene segment. In an earlier analysis of 450 to 750 of the donors, a V segment was called functional when productive rearrangements were above 56.7%, and segregating when the standard deviation between donors exceeded 5%. A statistical classification framework was built for diagnosing cytomegalovirus status from the catalog of TCR beta chain sequences. In a later analysis, V and J genes were assigned by comparing TCR nucleotide sequences against IMGT/GENE-DB human TR gene sequences. The TCRdist pipeline was used in a later analysis to assign CDR3 sequences and most-parsimonious VDJ recombination scenarios. In a later analysis, each TCR beta chain was defined by its CDR3 amino acid sequence together with its V-gene family, and reads without a unique V-gene family were excluded. In a later analysis, some 600 highly shared, low-generation-probability nucleotide sequences were removed to address suspected cross-contamination and a sequencing artifact. A later analysis calculated a clonal expansion index for each public chain from normalized within-repertoire ranks of inferred template counts. In a later analysis, generation probabilities were computed with a VDJ recombination model fitted to out-of-frame rearrangements, and the resulting probabilities were checked against IGoR. In a later analysis, hypergeometric tests were used to score TCR-TCR, TCR-HLA and TCR-CMV co-occurrence, with a repertoire-size bias correction applied to TCR pairs. In a later analysis, false discovery rates were estimated by permuting HLA or CMV assignments 20 times. In a later analysis, co-occurring TCRs were grouped with DBSCAN, and TCRdist sequence similarity was added when clustering was performed within HLA-allele-positive subsets. Co-occurrence clustering excluded repertoires with fewer than 30,000 or more than 120,000 public chains, plus five with anomalous nucleotide sharing. Imported from immuneACCESS, the table was reduced by TCRdb to in-frame sequences with V and J called. These copies leave out some clones; in studies compared against another copy, an unresolved V gene accounts for under half, and the cause of the remainder is not known. V and J calls and clone size are copied from that table; D and trimming were computed from the DNA. The sample contains 150,000 or so clones, 75% to 85% of them found a single time. 0.6% to 0.95% of the sample comes from the top ten.

The cohort was made up of 666 healthy bone marrow donors. Cohort members were all nominally healthy when sampled, although unrecorded immune exposures were likely present. The donor was CMV seronegative and belonged to the group of 350 or so seronegative cohort members. A peripheral blood sample was collected from each donor, and TCR beta sequencing was performed on peripheral blood mononuclear cells. Genomic DNA was extracted from the blood cell samples with the Qiagen DNeasy Blood Extraction Kit. The clonotype comes from a female donor in good health and CMV-seronegative. Sample: PBMCs. This receptor chain uses TRBV11-1 and TRBJ2-7; 9 of the junction bases match TRBD2. The DNA is TGTGCCAGCAGCTTAGATAGCGGGGGCTTCTACGAGCAGTACTTC. Its translation reads: CASSLDSGGFYEQYF.